The 28 T cell receptor beta chains below come from one sample, sequenced in a study of response to subunit inactivated influenza vaccine (dated by TCRdb to the late 2010s). The method was RT-PCR. The listed sequencing device is Illumina HiSeq 2500. TCRdb's own reprocessing of the public reads used fastp at Q25 and MiXCR and kept productive beta chains. When rows share a CDR3 protein, they turn into one entry using the most common DNA and genes. The sample table records about 180,000 distinct CDR3 sequences; 9.2% of these occur just once. The top ten hold about a tenth of the sample. Sequencing used non-naive T cells sorted from PBMCs, obtained on the day of vaccination. The cell subset or site label here, explained by the study, means: memory T cell fraction. These TCRs come from a middle-aged man who received an inactivated influenza vaccine. Donor details come from another sample of the same person, matched by shared clones.

This clonotype was observed at least ten times. The junction differs from germline at one of its ends, possibly a read error. The chain employs TRBV9 and TRBJ2-7, with a tentative D call TRBD1 (5 bases). Germline CDR1 and CDR2: SGDLS and YYNGEE. There are 14 residues in the CDR3. DNA of the CDR3: TGTGCCAGCAGCGTAGACCAGGGCTCCTCCGAGCAGTACTTC. This codes for CASSVDQGSSEQYF.

This clonotype was detected only a few times. V gene TRBV20-1 combines with J gene TRBJ1-3; 9 nucleotides match TRBD1. Germline lookup yields CDR1 DFQATT and CDR2 SNEGSKA (reference sequence). This CDR3 has 16 amino acids. The V gene end was trimmed by 6 bases and the J gene end by 2 bases; junction bases not matched to a gene: 11. DNA of the CDR3: TGCAGTGCCAAATCCGGGACAGGGAGAACTGGAAACACCATATATTTT. Translating it yields CSAKSGTGRTGNTIYF.

This clonotype has a count of ten or more. The V call is TRBV5-1, the J call TRBJ2-3; perhaps TRBD2 as D (5 bases). Per germline, CDR1 SGHRS and CDR2 YFSETQ. V was shortened by 0 bases and J by 1 base, with 6 bases between the two germline ends. The CDR3 runs 14 residues. CDR3 sequence (DNA): TGCGCCAGCAGCTTGGGGAGGCGCACAGATACGCAGTATTTT. It yields the protein CASSLGRRTDTQYF.

This clonotype was recorded many times. The chain employs TRBV12-3 or TRBV12-4 and TRBJ2-5, with 13 nucleotides matching TRBD2. V gave up 5 bases and J gave up 5 bases; unmatched junction bases: 8. CDR3 length equals 16 residues. The CDR3 reads CASSHPGTSGAETQYF. The CDR3 DNA reads as TGTGCCAGCAGTCACCCCGGGACTAGCGGGGCTGAGACCCAGTACTTC.

The chain recombines TRBV20-1 with TRBJ2-5; 9 nucleotides align to TRBD1. CDR3 length: 15 residues. V lost 6 bases and J lost 1; bases outside the gene matches: 9. Germline lookup yields CDR1 DFQATT and CDR2 SNEGSKA (reference sequence). The CDR3 DNA sequence: TGCAGTGCCAGACCCCCGACAGGGGGCCAAGAGACCCAGTACTTC. This encodes CSARPPTGGQETQYF.

The gene calls are TRBV7-2 and TRBJ1-4; 7 bases are shared with TRBD1. Germline V gives CDR1 SGHTA, CDR2 FQGNSA. Trimming took 2 bases from V and 0 from J; bases not matched to a gene: 6. CDR3 length: 17 residues. The CDR3: CASSLNPTGSTNEKLFF. CDR3 DNA: TGTGCCAGCAGCTTAAACCCGACAGGGTCAACTAATGAAAAACTGTTTTTT.

This clonotype has a handful of counts. The chain employs TRBV18 and TRBJ2-6; 9 positions agree with TRBD1. V lost 6 bases, J lost 2 bases, and 5 bases stayed unmatched. CDR1 is KGHSH, CDR2 LQKENI, per germline. The CDR3 consists of 16 residues. Here the CDR3 DNA reads TGTGCCAGCTCGTCGGGACAGGGTGCTGGGGCCAACGTCCTGACTTTC. Translated: CASSSGQGAGANVLTF. Variable domain in full (rest from reference TRBV18 and TRBJ2-6): NAGVMQNPRHLVRRRGQEARLRCSPMKGHSHVYWYRQLPEEGLKFMVYLQKENIIDESGMPKERFSAEFPKEGPSILRIQQVVRGDSAAYFCASSSGQGAGANVLTFGAGSRLTVL.

At least ten counts were recorded for this clonotype. The chain carries TRBV7-9 and TRBJ1-2, with D perhaps matching TRBD1 (5 bases). The CDR3 runs to 13 residues. V was clipped by 4 bases and J by 4 bases, with 10 bases between them. The V gene's germline CDR1 is SEHNR and CDR2 FQNEAQ (reference sequence). CDR3 in amino acids: CASSSSGSYGYTF. The CDR3 bases are TGTGCCAGCAGCTCATCAGGGAGCTATGGCTACACCTTC. Combining the CDR3 with reference TRBV7-9 and TRBJ1-2 gives the whole variable domain DTGVSQNPRHKITKRGQNVTFRCDPISEHNRLYWYRQTLGQGPEFLTYFQNEAQLEKSRLLSDRFSAERPKGSFSTLEIQRTEQGDSAMYLCASSSSGSYGYTFGSGTRLTVV.

The chain carries TRBV4-2 and TRBJ2-5; 8 bases map to TRBD1. In germline, CDR1 is LGHNA, CDR2 YNFKEQ. V was clipped by 4 bases and J by 1 base; unmatched bases: 5. The CDR3 totals 15 residues. In DNA form, the CDR3 reads TGTGCCAGCAGCCCCGGGGACAGGCTCCAAGAGACCCAGTACTTC. Protein: CASSPGDRLQETQYF.

This clonotype has a handful of counts. This chain links TRBV6-1 with TRBJ1-5, with a weak D call TRBD1 (6 bases). V lost 3 bases, J lost 9 bases, and 15 bases lay in between. Per germline, CDR1 MNHNS and CDR2 SASEGT. The CDR3 has 14 residues. The CDR3 protein is CASSDRGGGRPQHF. For the CDR3, the DNA is TGTGCCAGCAGTGATAGGGGAGGGGGGAGGCCCCAGCATTTT.

This clonotype was picked up many times. The gene calls are TRBV3-1 and TRBJ2-1; unclear D gene. The CDR3 totals 15 residues. The V end was cut by 0 bases, the J end by 4 bases, with 10 bases between. Germline values: CDR1 LGHDT, CDR2 YNNKEL (reference sequence). In DNA, the CDR3 is TGTGCCAGCAGCCAAGACTCCGAACAGTACAATGAGCAGTTCTTC. Translating gives CASSQDSEQYNEQFF.

The chain is built from TRBV4-2 and TRBJ1-1; 11 bases map to TRBD1. The CDR3 has 15 residues. J gave up 4 bases and V 3 bases, and 4 bases lay outside the gene matches. Germline-derived CDR1 and CDR2 are LGHNA and YNFKEQ. CDR3 protein: CASSHPGTGGTEAFF. The DNA of the CDR3 is TGTGCCAGCAGCCACCCCGGGACAGGGGGCACTGAAGCTTTCTTT.

The chain links TRBV5-6 to TRBJ2-3; 7 bases are shared with TRBD1. There are 15 residues in the CDR3. Losses at the gene ends were 0 bases for V and 3 bases for J; bases not matched to a gene: 4. Germline V gene data show CDR1 as SGHDT and CDR2 as YYEEEE. The CDR3 bases are TGTGCCAGCAGCTTGGCGACAGGGAAAACAGATACGCAGTATTTT. It encodes CASSLATGKTDTQYF.

This clonotype occurred many times. The CDR3 reads CASSRTGVSVNQPQHF. The CDR3 nucleotides are TGTGCCAGCAGTCGAACAGGGGTCTCGGTCAATCAGCCCCAGCATTTT. The chain is built from TRBV12-3 or TRBV12-4 and TRBJ1-5; 7 positions agree with TRBD1. The V gene end was trimmed by 5 bases and the J gene end by 3 bases; junction bases not matched to a gene: 10. The CDR3 contains 16 residues.

This clonotype was observed a handful of times. The genes are TRBV7-2 and TRBJ2-7; 11 bases line up with TRBD1. The CDR3 length is 16 residues. The germline gives CDR1 SGHTA, CDR2 FQGNSA. The J segment lost 3 bases and the V segment lost 4 bases, leaving 8 bases of the junction unmatched. CDR3 DNA: TGTGCCAGCAGCTCGGCGGGACAGGGGGGCGTCTACGAGCAGTACTTC. Its protein product is CASSSAGQGGVYEQYF.

A note on this clonotype: One end of the junction does not line up with germline, which may come from a read error. This chain connects TRBV11-1 to TRBJ1-1, with D unresolved. This CDR3 is built from 15 residues. Germline V gene data show CDR1 as SGHAT and CDR2 as FQDESV (reference sequence). CDR3 sequence: CASTLNGGPNTEAFF. The CDR3 region has the DNA TGTGCCAGCACCTTAAACGGCGGACCGAACACTGAAGCTTTCTTT.

V and J are TRBV7-2 and TRBJ2-1; 10 nucleotides align to TRBD2. The ends lost 4 bases at V and 0 bases at J; junction bases unmatched: 6. Germline loops: CDR1 SGHTA, CDR2 FQGNSA. This CDR3 is 17 amino acids long. CDR3 loop: CASSSQPSGSSYNEQFF. For the CDR3, the DNA is TGTGCCAGCAGCTCACAGCCTAGCGGGAGCTCCTACAATGAGCAGTTCTTC.

This clonotype was observed at least ten times. The CDR3 DNA sequence: TGTGCCAGCAGAACCTCCGGGACTAGCACAGATACGCAGTATTTT. It codes for CASRTSGTSTDTQYF. The V gene is TRBV2, the J gene TRBJ2-3; D is possibly TRBD2 (6 bases). CDR3 length equals 15 residues. The germline V gene encodes CDR1 SNHLY and CDR2 FYNNEI. Deletions cut 6 bases from V and 0 bases from J, with 13 bases between.

This clonotype was counted between two and nine times. The CDR3 region is CASSQSGRNPNEQFF. The CDR3 nucleotides read TGTGCCAGCAGTCAAAGCGGGAGGAACCCCAATGAGCAGTTCTTC. The chain employs TRBV9 and TRBJ2-1, with 9 positions matching TRBD2. In germline, CDR1 is SGDLS, CDR2 YYNGEE. The CDR3 extends over 15 amino acids. The trim removed 5 bases at V and 6 bases at J, leaving 9 bases unmatched.

The chain couples TRBV4-1 to TRBJ2-5, with 8 bases identical to TRBD1. Per the germline V gene, CDR1 is MGHRA and CDR2 is YSYEKL. The CDR3 has 15 amino acids. The junction had 7 bases not matched to a gene; V was cut back by 3 bases and J by 4 bases. The CDR3 bases are TGCGCCAGCAGCCACGCCAGGGGGCGCGCAGAGACCCAGTACTTC. Its protein product is CASSHARGRAETQYF.

This chain links TRBV7-9 with TRBJ1-4; TRBD1 might be the D (5 bases). The CDR3 sequence is 14 residues long. Germline CDR1 reads SEHNR; CDR2 reads FQNEAQ (reference sequence). Trimming removed 5 bases at V and 4 bases at J, with 11 bases between. In nucleotides, the CDR3 is TGTGCCAGCAGCCCCCGGGGGAATAATGAAAAACTGTTTTTT. It specifies CASSPRGNNEKLFF.

The rearrangement uses TRBV2 and TRBJ2-5; 13 bases line up with TRBD2. After removal of 7 bases from V and 5 bases from J, the junction contained 7 bases not matched to a gene. Germline assignment: CDR1 SNHLY and CDR2 FYNNEI. This CDR3 is 15 amino acids long. CDR3 DNA: TGTGCCAGCACCCCAGGACTAGCGGGAGTCGAGACCCAGTACTTC. This codes for CASTPGLAGVETQYF. The entire variable domain, with the rest obtained from reference TRBV2 and TRBJ2-5, is as follows: EPEVTQTPSHQVTQMGQEVILRCVPISNHLYFYWYRQILGQKVEFLVSFYNNEISEKSEIFDDQFSVERPDGSNFTLKIRSTKLEDSAMYFCASTPGLAGVETQYFGPGTRLLVL.

In this sample, this clonotype turned up a few times. The J gene is TRBJ2-1, the V gene TRBV7-2; TRBD2 might be the D (6 bases). Between the trimmed V and J ends, which lost 5 bases and 6 bases, there was a span of 14 bases. This CDR3 spans 14 amino acids. Germline CDR1 and CDR2: SGHTA and FQGNSA. The CDR3 reads CASSPRDLRNEQFF. CDR3 bases: TGTGCCAGCAGCCCTCGGGACTTGCGCAATGAGCAGTTCTTC.

V usage is TRBV9 and J usage is TRBJ2-3, with D possibly matching TRBD2 (5 bases). This CDR3 is built from 13 residues. Trimming cost V 3 bases and J 2 bases, with 7 bases left between them. The germline CDR1 and CDR2 sequences are SGDLS and YYNGEE. This chain's CDR3 is CASSERFTDTQYF. The CDR3 coding sequence is TGTGCCAGCAGCGAGCGGTTCACAGATACGCAGTATTTT.

The rearrangement links TRBV20-1 to TRBJ2-7; TRBD1 agrees at 7 bases. The ends lost 6 bases at V and 2 bases at J; junction bases unmatched: 4. This CDR3 has 12 residues. Germline V lookup: CDR1 DFQATT, CDR2 SNEGSKA (reference sequence). CDR3 loop: CSAQDRAYEQYF. The CDR3 nucleotides are TGCAGTGCACAAGACAGGGCCTACGAGCAGTACTTC.

This clonotype was recorded a few times. The chain has TRBV30 and TRBJ2-7, with unresolved D. This CDR3 comprises 11 residues. Deletions cut 5 bases from V and 7 bases from J, with 12 bases between. Germline-derived CDR1 and CDR2 are GTSNPN and SVGIG (reference sequence). For the CDR3, the DNA is TGTGCCTGGGCGAGAGTTGGGGAGCAGTACTTC. Protein: CAWARVGEQYF.

This clonotype was detected only a few times. This rearrangement joins TRBV7-9 to TRBJ2-5; no firm D call. V gave up 5 bases and J gave up 3 bases, with 13 bases separating them. Germline CDR1 and CDR2: SEHNR and FQNEAQ (reference sequence). The CDR3 has 14 residues. The CDR3 reads CASSPYGPEETQYF. CDR3 nucleotides: TGTGCCAGCAGCCCCTACGGGCCCGAAGAGACCCAGTACTTC.

This clonotype was counted ten times or more. The chain has TRBV2 and TRBJ1-1, with 7 bases identical to TRBD1. Germline values: CDR1 SNHLY, CDR2 FYNNEI. After removal of 3 bases from V and 2 bases from J, the junction contained 15 bases not matched to a gene. The CDR3 runs 18 residues. In DNA, the CDR3 is TGTGCCAGCAGTGACATAACTCTGGCCGGGACAGCCAACACTGAAGCTTTCTTT. Protein product: CASSDITLAGTANTEAFF.